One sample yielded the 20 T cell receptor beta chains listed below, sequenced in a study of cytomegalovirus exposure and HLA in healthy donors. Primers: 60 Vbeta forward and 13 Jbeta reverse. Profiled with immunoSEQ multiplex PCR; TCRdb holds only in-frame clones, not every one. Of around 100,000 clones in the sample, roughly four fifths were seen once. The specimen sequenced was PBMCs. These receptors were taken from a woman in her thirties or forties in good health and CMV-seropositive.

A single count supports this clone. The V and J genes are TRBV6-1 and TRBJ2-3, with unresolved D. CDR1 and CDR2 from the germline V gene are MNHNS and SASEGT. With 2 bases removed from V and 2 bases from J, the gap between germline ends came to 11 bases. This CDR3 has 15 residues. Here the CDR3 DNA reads TGTGCCAGCAGTGAAAATAGTGAAACCACAGATACGCAGTATTTT. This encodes CASSENSETTDTQYF.

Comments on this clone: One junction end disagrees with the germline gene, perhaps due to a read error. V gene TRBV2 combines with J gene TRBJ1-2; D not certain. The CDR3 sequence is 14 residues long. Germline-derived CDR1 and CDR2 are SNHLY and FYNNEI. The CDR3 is CASSEGSIYVGYPF. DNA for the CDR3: TGTGCCAGCAGTGAGGGCAGTATATATGTCGGCTACCCCTTC.

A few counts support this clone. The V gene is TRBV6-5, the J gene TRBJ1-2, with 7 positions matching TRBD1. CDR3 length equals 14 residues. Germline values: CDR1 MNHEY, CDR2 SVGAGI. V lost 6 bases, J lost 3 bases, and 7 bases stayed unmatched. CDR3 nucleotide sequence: TGTGCCAGCAGGCCCGGGACAGACCACTATGGCTACACCTTC. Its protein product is CASRPGTDHYGYTF.

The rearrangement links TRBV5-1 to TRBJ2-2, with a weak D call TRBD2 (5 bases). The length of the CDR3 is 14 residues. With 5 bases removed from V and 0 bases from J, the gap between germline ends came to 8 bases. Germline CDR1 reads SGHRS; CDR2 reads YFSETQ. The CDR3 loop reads CASSEGSNTGELFF. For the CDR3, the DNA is TGCGCCAGCAGTGAGGGTTCGAACACCGGGGAGCTGTTTTTT.

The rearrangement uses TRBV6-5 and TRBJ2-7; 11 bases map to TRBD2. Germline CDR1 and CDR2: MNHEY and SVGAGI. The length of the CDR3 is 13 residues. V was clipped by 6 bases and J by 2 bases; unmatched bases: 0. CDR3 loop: CASRGLAAYEQYF. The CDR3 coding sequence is TGTGCCAGCAGGGGACTAGCGGCCTACGAGCAGTACTTC.

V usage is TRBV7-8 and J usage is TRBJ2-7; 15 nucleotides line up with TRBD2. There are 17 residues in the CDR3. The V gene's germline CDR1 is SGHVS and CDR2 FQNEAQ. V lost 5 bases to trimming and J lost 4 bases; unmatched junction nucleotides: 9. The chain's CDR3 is CASSPRTSGRATYEQYF. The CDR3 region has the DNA TGTGCCAGCAGCCCCCGGACTAGCGGGAGGGCCACGTACGAGCAGTACTTC.

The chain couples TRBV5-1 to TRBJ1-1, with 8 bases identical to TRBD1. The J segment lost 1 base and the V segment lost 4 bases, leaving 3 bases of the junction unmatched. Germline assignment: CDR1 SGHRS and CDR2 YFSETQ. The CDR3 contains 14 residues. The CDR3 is CASSNGQGNTEAFF. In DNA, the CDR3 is TGCGCCAGCAGCAACGGACAGGGGAACACTGAAGCTTTCTTT.

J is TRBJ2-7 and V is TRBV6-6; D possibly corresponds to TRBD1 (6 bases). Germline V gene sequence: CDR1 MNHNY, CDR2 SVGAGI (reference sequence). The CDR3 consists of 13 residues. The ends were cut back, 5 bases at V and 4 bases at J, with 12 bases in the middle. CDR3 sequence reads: CASSTGQIYEQYF. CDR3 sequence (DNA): TGTGCCAGCAGTACCGGACAGATTTACGAGCAGTACTTC.

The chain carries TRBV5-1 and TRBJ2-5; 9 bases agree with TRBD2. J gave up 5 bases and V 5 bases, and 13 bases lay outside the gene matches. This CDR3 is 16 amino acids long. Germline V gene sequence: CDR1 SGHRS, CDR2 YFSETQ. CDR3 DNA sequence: TGCGCCAGCAGACTAACCGGCGGGAGGGCCGGGGAGACCCAGTACTTC. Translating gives CASRLTGGRAGETQYF.

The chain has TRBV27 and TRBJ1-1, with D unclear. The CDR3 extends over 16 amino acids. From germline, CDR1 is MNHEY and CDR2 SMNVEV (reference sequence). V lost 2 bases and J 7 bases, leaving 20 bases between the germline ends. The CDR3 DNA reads TGTGCCAGCAGTTTAGGGGAGGGTTTTGGGCTGGGTGAAGCTTTCTTT. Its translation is CASSLGEGFGLGEAFF.

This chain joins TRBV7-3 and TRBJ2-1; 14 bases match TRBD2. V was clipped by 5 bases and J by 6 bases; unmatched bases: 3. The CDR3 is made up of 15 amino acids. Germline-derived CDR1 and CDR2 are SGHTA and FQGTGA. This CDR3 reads CASSLGTSGSNEQFF. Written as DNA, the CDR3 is TGTGCCAGCAGCCTCGGGACTAGCGGGAGCAATGAGCAGTTCTTC.

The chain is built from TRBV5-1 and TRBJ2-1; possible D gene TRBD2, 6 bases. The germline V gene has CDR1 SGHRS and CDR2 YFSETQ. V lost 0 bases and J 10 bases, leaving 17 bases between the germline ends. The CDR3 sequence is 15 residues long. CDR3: CASSLAPRGFNEQFF. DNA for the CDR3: TGCGCCAGCAGCTTGGCCCCACGGGGGTTTAACGAGCAGTTCTTC.

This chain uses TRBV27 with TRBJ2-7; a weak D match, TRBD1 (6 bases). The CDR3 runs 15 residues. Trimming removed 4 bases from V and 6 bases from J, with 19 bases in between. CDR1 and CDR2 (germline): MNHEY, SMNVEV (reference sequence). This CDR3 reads CASSSSGAGMSEQYF. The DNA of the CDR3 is TGTGCCAGCAGTTCCTCAGGGGCTGGAATGAGCGAGCAGTACTTC.

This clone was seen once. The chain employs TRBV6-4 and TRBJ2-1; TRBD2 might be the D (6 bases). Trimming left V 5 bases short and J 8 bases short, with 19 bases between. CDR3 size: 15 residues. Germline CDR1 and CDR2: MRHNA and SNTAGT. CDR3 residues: CASSPEGGEGDEQFF. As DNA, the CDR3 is TGTGCCAGCAGTCCCGAAGGCGGGGAAGGCGATGAGCAGTTCTTC.

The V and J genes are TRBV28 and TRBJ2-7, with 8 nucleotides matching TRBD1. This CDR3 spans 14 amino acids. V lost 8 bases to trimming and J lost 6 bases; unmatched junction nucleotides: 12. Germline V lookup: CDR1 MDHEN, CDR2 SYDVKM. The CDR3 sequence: CASSDRTGYAEQYF. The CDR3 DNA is TGTGCCAGCTCGGATAGGACAGGGTACGCCGAGCAGTACTTC. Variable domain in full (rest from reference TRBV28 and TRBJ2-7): DVKVTQSSRYLVKRTGEKVFLECVQDMDHENMFWYRQDPGLGLRLIYFSYDVKMKEKGDIPEGYSVSREKKERFSLILESASTNQTSMYLCASSDRTGYAEQYFGPGTRLTVT.

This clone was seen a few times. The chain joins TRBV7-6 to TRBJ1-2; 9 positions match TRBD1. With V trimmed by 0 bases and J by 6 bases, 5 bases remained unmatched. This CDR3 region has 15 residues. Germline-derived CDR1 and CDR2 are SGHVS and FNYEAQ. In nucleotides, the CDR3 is TGTGCCAGCAGCTTAGCCGGACAGGGGATCCATGGCTACACCTTC. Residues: CASSLAGQGIHGYTF.

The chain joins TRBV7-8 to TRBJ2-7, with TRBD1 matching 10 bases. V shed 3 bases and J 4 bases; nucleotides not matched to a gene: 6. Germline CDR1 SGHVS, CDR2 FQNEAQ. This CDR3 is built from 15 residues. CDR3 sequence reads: CASSFLGTGVYEQYF. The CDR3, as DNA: TGTGCCAGCAGCTTTCTCGGGACAGGGGTTTACGAGCAGTACTTC.

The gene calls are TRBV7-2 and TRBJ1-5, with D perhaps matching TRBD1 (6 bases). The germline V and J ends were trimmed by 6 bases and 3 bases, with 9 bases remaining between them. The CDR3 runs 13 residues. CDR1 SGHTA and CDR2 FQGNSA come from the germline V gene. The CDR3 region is CASSRGANQPQHF. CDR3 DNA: TGTGCCAGCAGTCGGGGGGCCAATCAGCCCCAGCATTTT.

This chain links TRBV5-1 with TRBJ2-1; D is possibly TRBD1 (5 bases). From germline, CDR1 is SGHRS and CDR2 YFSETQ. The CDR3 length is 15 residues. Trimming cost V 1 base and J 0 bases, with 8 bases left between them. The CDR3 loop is CASSLNTGSYNEQFF. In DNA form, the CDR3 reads TGCGCCAGCAGCTTGAATACAGGCTCCTACAATGAGCAGTTCTTC.

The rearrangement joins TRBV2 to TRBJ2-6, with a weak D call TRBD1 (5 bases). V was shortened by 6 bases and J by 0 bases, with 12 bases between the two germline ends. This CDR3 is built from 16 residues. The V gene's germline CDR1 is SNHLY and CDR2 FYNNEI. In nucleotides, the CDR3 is TGTGCCAGCAGCAATCCCGACAGCTCTGGGGCCAACGTCCTGACTTTC. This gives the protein CASSNPDSSGANVLTF.